One sample yielded the 22 T cell receptor beta chains listed below, sequenced in a study of metastatic and nonmetastatic thyroid tumors. Prior to thyroid surgery, none of the patients had received any treatment. Using MiXCR, TCRdb reanalyzed the PCR reads. The data contain tens of thousands of clones, under 40% of them singletons. The specimen was tumor tissue. The source of these receptors is a female donor with papillary thyroid cancer or a benign thyroid nodule (not recorded which). Some clones in this sample may be carry-over from other donors' samples.

This clone was counted a few times. CDR3 amino acids: CASGEYGYTF. CDR3 nucleotides: TGTGCCAGCGGGGAGTATGGCTACACCTTC. The chain joins TRBV2 to TRBJ1-2; D gene ambiguous. This CDR3 comprises 10 residues. The germline V and J ends were trimmed by 8 bases and 5 bases, with 6 bases remaining between them. The V gene's germline CDR1 is SNHLY and CDR2 FYNNEI. Looking up the rest from reference TRBV2 and TRBJ1-2 gives the full variable domain: EPEVTQTPSHQVTQMGQEVILRCVPISNHLYFYWYRQILGQKVEFLVSFYNNEISEKSEIFDDQFSVERPDGSNFTLKIRSTKLEDSAMYFCASGEYGYTFGSGTRLTVV.

The V and J genes are TRBV11-2 and TRBJ2-3; D gene unclear. V lost 5 bases and J lost 6, with 15 bases in between. CDR3 length: 14 amino acids. The germline V gene encodes CDR1 SGHAT and CDR2 FQNNGV. The CDR3 DNA follows: TGTGCCAGCAGCCCCAACCAGGCCAGGGATACGCAGTATTTT. Translating gives CASSPNQARDTQYF.

V usage is TRBV28 and J usage is TRBJ1-6; D perhaps matches TRBD1 (6 bases). V was clipped by 7 bases and J by 7 bases, with 11 bases between them. The CDR3 sequence is 13 residues long. CDR1 is MDHEN, CDR2 SYDVKM, per germline. The CDR3 DNA sequence: TGTGCCAGCAAACGGGGGCACAATTCACCCCTCCACTTT. Residues: CASKRGHNSPLHF.

The chain links TRBV4-1 to TRBJ1-6, with TRBD1 identical over 7 bases. Germline CDR1 is MGHRA and CDR2 is YSYEKL. CDR3 length: 14 amino acids. V was pared by 1 base and J by 7 bases, with 1 base of the junction left unmatched. The CDR3 sequence is CASSQGQGNSPLHF. The CDR3 DNA follows: TGCGCCAGCAGCCAAGGACAGGGAAATTCACCCCTCCACTTT.

This clone was counted a few times. V and J are TRBV6-2 or TRBV6-3 and TRBJ2-1; perhaps D is TRBD1 or TRBD2 (5 bases each). Trimming removed 0 bases from V and 1 base from J, with 10 bases in between. CDR1 MNHEY and CDR2 SVGEGT come from the germline V gene. This CDR3 contains 16 residues. The CDR3 protein is CASSYSGTPSYNEQFF. The CDR3 coding sequence is TGTGCCAGCAGTTACTCCGGGACGCCGTCCTACAATGAGCAGTTCTTC.

The chain links TRBV5-1 to TRBJ1-4; D unclear. The CDR3 sequence is 13 residues long. Germline CDR1 is SGHRS and CDR2 is YFSETQ. V lost 0 bases to trimming and J lost 6 bases, with 6 bases between them. CDR3 sequence: CASSLGEDEKLFF. In nucleotides, the CDR3 is TGCGCCAGCAGCTTGGGAGAGGATGAAAAACTGTTTTTT. The full variable domain, completed using reference TRBV5-1 and TRBJ1-4, is KAGVTQTPRYLIKTRGQQVTLSCSPISGHRSVSWYQQTPGQGLQFLFEYFSETQRNKGNFPGRFSGRQFSNSRSEMNVSTLELGDSALYLCASSLGEDEKLFFGSGTQLSVL.

This chain uses TRBV6-1 with TRBJ2-7; 7 bases match TRBD1. Germline loops: CDR1 MNHNS, CDR2 SASEGT. The CDR3 contains 14 residues. The ends lost 6 bases at V and 1 base at J; junction bases unmatched: 6. CDR3: CASSWDSLSYEQYF. CDR3 DNA sequence: TGTGCCAGCAGCTGGGACAGCCTTTCCTACGAGCAGTACTTC.

The V call is TRBV5-1, the J call TRBJ2-2; 9 bases are shared with TRBD1. CDR1 and CDR2 from the germline V gene are SGHRS and YFSETQ. V was pared by 2 bases and J by 2 bases, with 4 bases of the junction left unmatched. The CDR3 covers 16 residues. This CDR3 reads CASSFSGQGNTGELFF. The DNA of the CDR3 is TGCGCCAGCAGCTTCTCGGGACAGGGTAACACCGGGGAGCTGTTTTTT. The full variable domain, with the rest looked up from reference TRBV5-1 and TRBJ2-2, is KAGVTQTPRYLIKTRGQQVTLSCSPISGHRSVSWYQQTPGQGLQFLFEYFSETQRNKGNFPGRFSGRQFSNSRSEMNVSTLELGDSALYLCASSFSGQGNTGELFFGEGSRLTVL.

The chain couples TRBV11-2 to TRBJ2-7; tentatively, D is TRBD2 (5 bases). Germline V gene data show CDR1 as SGHAT and CDR2 as FQNNGV. This CDR3 region has 15 residues. Trimming took 1 base from V and 3 from J, leaving 13 bases between them. For the CDR3, the DNA is TGTGCCAGCAGCTTAGTAGGGAGTAAGGTCTACGAGCAGTACTTC. This codes for CASSLVGSKVYEQYF. The full variable domain, with the rest looked up from reference TRBV11-2 and TRBJ2-7, is EAGVAQSPRYKIIEKRQSVAFWCNPISGHATLYWYQQILGQGPKLLIQFQNNGVVDDSQLPKDRFSAERLKGVDSTLKIQPAKLEDSAVYLCASSLVGSKVYEQYFGPGTRLTVT.

The V call is TRBV18, the J call TRBJ2-1; TRBD2 matches at 9 bases. Germline assignment: CDR1 KGHSH and CDR2 LQKENI. The CDR3 totals 17 residues. Trimming at V came to 5 bases and at J to 8 bases, leaving 16 bases not matched to a gene. The CDR3 nucleotides read TGTGCCAGCTCAGAACAGGGTGGCCTAGCGGGAATGTATGAGCAGTTCTTC. It codes for CASSEQGGLAGMYEQFF.

V is TRBV20-1 and J is TRBJ2-1; no definite D call. The V end was cut by 7 bases, the J end by 8 bases, with 15 bases between. Germline CDR1 reads DFQATT; CDR2 reads SNEGSKA (reference sequence). The length of the CDR3 is 12 residues. In nucleotides, the CDR3 is TGCAGTGGGAGAGGCCAGTTGTATGAGCAGTTCTTC. It encodes CSGRGQLYEQFF.

This chain joins TRBV4-1 and TRBJ2-7; 9 bases align to TRBD1. CDR3 size: 15 residues. Germline CDR1 and CDR2: MGHRA and YSYEKL. Germline trimming cut 4 bases from V and 4 bases from J; bases unmatched to any gene: 8. The CDR3 loop is CASSRPGQGTYEQYF. CDR3 coding DNA: TGCGCCAGCAGCCGTCCGGGACAGGGAACGTACGAGCAGTACTTC.

CDR3 region: CASGLPSFVEQYF. In nucleotides, the CDR3 is TGTGCCAGCGGACTGCCCTCTTTTGTCGAGCAGTACTTC. V is TRBV27 and J is TRBJ2-7; the D gene is possibly TRBD2 (5 bases). The V gene's germline CDR1 is MNHEY and CDR2 SMNVEV (reference sequence). Deletions cut 8 bases from V and 6 bases from J, with 17 bases between. The CDR3 covers 13 residues.

This clone was seen at least ten times. The chain links TRBV6-1 to TRBJ2-7; D is perhaps TRBD2 (5 bases). Germline V gene data show CDR1 as MNHNS and CDR2 as SASEGT. The V end was cut by 5 bases, the J end by 4 bases, with 18 bases between. The CDR3 consists of 15 residues. CDR3 bases: TGTGCCAGCAGTAATGGAGCTGCGGGCACGTACGAGCAGTACTTC. Translating it yields CASSNGAAGTYEQYF.

This clone was seen more than once but under ten times. The V gene is TRBV11-3, the J gene TRBJ2-1; D unresolved. Trimming shortened V by 0 bases and J by 3 bases, and 3 bases separated the two germline ends. The germline V gene encodes CDR1 SGHNT and CDR2 YENEEA. The CDR3 has 13 residues. CDR3 sequence (DNA): TGTGCCAGCAGCTTAGAGGTCTACAATGAGCAGTTCTTC. This codes for CASSLEVYNEQFF.

This chain connects TRBV20-1 to TRBJ2-3; a possible D gene is TRBD2 (5 bases). Germline-derived CDR1 and CDR2 are DFQATT and SNEGSKA (reference sequence). Trimming cost V 0 bases and J 9 bases, with 16 bases left between them. This CDR3 has 14 residues. The CDR3 is CSARDRRGNPTQYF. The DNA of the CDR3 is TGCAGTGCTAGAGATCGGAGAGGGAACCCGACGCAGTATTTT.

The rearrangement uses TRBV24-1 and TRBJ2-2, with 9 bases fitting TRBD2. Looked up from germline, CDR1 is KGHDR and CDR2 is SFDVKD. V shed 1 base, J shed 7 bases, and the junction held 9 bases outside the gene matches. This CDR3 spans 17 amino acids. In DNA, the CDR3 is TGTGCCACCAGTGATTTTTCGGCAGCGGGAGGTATCGGGGAGCTGTTTTTT. Translation: CATSDFSAAGGIGELFF.

This chain uses TRBV6-1 with TRBJ2-7, with 9 bases matching TRBD2. The length of the CDR3 is 15 residues. V dropped 6 bases and J dropped 7; count of bases not matched to a gene: 13. Germline CDR1 is MNHNS and CDR2 is SASEGT. The CDR3 sequence is CASRTDSGSVGEQYF. Here the CDR3 DNA reads TGTGCCAGCAGGACCGATAGCGGGAGCGTAGGTGAGCAGTACTTC.

The chain couples TRBV7-9 to TRBJ1-5; 7 nucleotides align to TRBD1. The J segment lost 10 bases and the V segment lost 5 bases, leaving 8 bases of the junction unmatched. Germline V gene data show CDR1 as SEHNR and CDR2 as FQNEAQ (reference sequence). The CDR3 contains 13 residues. CDR3 nucleotide sequence: TGTGCCAGCAGCCCGGGGACAGTTGGTCCCCAGCATTTT. Residues: CASSPGTVGPQHF. Drawing the rest from reference TRBV7-9 and TRBJ1-5, the complete variable domain is DTGVSQNPRHKITKRGQNVTFRCDPISEHNRLYWYRQTLGQGPEFLTYFQNEAQLEKSRLLSDRFSAERPKGSFSTLEIQRTEQGDSAMYLCASSPGTVGPQHFGDGTRLSIL.

This chain uses TRBV11-1 with TRBJ2-3; 12 bases fit TRBD2. Trimming at V came to 3 bases and at J to 0 bases, leaving 7 bases not matched to a gene. CDR3 size: 18 residues. Per germline, CDR1 SGHAT and CDR2 FQDESV (reference sequence). Here the CDR3 DNA reads TGTGCCAGCAGCTTCGGACTAGCGGGGTCCTTTAGCACAGATACGCAGTATTTT. Amino acid sequence: CASSFGLAGSFSTDTQYF.

V gene TRBV28 combines with J gene TRBJ2-7; 7 positions agree with TRBD2. Germline lookup yields CDR1 MDHEN and CDR2 SYDVKM. The CDR3 has 15 amino acids. J gave up 1 base and V 4 bases, and 7 bases lay outside the gene matches. The CDR3 loop is CASSSSAGVSYEQYF. For the CDR3, the DNA is TGTGCCAGCAGTTCGTCTGCGGGAGTGTCCTACGAGCAGTACTTC.

The CDR3, as DNA: TGTGCCAGCAGCTTCTCCGGGGACAGCTCCTACGAGCAGTACTTC. Its protein product is CASSFSGDSSYEQYF. The chain joins TRBV7-2 to TRBJ2-7, with 7 bases matching TRBD1. J lost 0 bases, V lost 3 bases, and 5 bases had no gene match. Germline-derived CDR1 and CDR2 are SGHTA and FQGNSA. The CDR3 extends over 15 amino acids.